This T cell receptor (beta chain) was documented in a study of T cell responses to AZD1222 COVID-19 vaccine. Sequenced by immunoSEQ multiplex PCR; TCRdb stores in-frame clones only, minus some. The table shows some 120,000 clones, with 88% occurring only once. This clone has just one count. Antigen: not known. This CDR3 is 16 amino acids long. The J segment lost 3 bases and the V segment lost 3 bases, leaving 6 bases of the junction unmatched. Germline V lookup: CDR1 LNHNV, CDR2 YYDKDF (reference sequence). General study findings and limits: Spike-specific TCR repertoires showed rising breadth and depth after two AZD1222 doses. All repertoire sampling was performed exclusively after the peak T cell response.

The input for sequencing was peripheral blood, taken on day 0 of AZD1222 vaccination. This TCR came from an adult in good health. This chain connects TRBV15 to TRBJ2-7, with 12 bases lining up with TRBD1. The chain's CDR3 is CATSSGGQGAFYEQYF. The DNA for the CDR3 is TGTGCCACCAGCAGCGGGGGACAGGGGGCATTCTACGAGCAGTACTTC.